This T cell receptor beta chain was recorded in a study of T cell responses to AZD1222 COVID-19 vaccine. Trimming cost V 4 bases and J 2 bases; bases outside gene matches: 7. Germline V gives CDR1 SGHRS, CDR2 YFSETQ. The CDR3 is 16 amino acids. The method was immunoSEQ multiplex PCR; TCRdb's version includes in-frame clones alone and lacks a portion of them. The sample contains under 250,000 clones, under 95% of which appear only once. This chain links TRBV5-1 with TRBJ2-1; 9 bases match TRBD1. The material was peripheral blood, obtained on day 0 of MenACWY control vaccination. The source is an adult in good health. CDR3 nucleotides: TGCGCCAGCAGCCTACGCCGACAGGGGGCCTACAATGAGCAGTTCTTC. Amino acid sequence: CASSLRRQGAYNEQFF.